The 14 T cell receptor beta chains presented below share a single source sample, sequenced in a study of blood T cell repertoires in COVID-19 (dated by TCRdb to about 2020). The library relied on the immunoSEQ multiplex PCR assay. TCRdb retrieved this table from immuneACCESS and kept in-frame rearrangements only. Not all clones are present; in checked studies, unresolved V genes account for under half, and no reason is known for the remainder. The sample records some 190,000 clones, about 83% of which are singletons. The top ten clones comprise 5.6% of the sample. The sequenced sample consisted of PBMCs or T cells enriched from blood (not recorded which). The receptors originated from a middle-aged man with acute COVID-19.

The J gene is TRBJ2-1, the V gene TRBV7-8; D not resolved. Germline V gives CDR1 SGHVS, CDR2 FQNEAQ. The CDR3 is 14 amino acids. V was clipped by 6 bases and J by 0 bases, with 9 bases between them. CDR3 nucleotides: TGTGCCAGCAGTCCATGGCCCTCCTACAATGAGCAGTTCTTC. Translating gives CASSPWPSYNEQFF.

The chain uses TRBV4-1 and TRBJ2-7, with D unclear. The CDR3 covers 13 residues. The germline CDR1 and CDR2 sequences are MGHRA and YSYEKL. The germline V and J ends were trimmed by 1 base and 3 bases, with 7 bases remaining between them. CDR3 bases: TGCGCCAGCAGCCAAGTGTCCCTCTACGAGCAGTACTTC. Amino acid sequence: CASSQVSLYEQYF.

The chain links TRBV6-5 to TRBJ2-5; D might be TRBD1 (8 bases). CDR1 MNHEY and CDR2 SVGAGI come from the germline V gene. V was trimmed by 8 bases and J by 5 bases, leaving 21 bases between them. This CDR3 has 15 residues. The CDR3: CASSSGRGRAETQYF. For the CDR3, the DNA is TGTGCCAGCTCTAGCGGCAGGGGGCGCGCGGAGACCCAGTACTTC.

The CDR3 sequence: CAISDRGTSGRGGTDTQYF. The DNA for the CDR3 is TGTGCCATCAGTGACCGAGGGACTAGCGGGAGAGGAGGCACAGATACGCAGTATTTT. This chain links TRBV10-3 with TRBJ2-3, with TRBD2 matching 14 bases. The CDR3 spans 19 residues. V was clipped by 3 bases and J by 1 base; unmatched bases: 9. The germline CDR1 and CDR2 sequences are ENHRY and SYGVKD.

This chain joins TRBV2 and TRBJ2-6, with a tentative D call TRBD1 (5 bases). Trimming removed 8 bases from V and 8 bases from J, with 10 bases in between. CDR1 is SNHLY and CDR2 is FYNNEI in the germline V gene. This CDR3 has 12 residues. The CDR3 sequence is CASRRQSNVLTF. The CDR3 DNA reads TGTGCCAGCCGGAGACAGTCCAACGTCCTGACTTTC.

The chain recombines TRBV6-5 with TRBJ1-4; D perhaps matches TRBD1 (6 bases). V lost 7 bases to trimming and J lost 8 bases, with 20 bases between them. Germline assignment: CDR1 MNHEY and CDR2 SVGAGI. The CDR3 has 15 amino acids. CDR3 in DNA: TGTGCCAGCAACGAACGGGGGGACACTGGAGAAAAACTGTTTTTT. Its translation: CASNERGDTGEKLFF.

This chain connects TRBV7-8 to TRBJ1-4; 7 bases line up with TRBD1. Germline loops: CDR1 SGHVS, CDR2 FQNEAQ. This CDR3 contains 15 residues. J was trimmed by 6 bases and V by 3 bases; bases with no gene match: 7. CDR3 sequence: CASSFNNRGDEKLFF. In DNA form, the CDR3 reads TGTGCCAGCAGCTTTAACAACAGGGGTGATGAAAAACTGTTTTTT.

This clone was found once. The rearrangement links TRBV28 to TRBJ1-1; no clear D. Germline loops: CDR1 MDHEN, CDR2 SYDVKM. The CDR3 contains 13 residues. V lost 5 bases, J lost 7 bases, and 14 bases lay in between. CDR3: CASSLSLRLEAFF. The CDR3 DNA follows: TGTGCCAGCAGTCTTTCCCTTCGACTTGAAGCTTTCTTT.

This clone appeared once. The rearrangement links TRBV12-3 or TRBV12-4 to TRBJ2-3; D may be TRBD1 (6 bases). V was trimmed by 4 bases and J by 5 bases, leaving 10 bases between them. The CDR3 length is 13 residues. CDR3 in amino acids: CASSWGPRDTQYF. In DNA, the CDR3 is TGTGCCAGCAGTTGGGGGCCGAGAGATACGCAGTATTTT.

The CDR3 bases are TGTGCCAGCAGGGACAGAGACTACGAGCAGTACTTC. Translation gives CASRDRDYEQYF. The rearrangement uses TRBV25-1 and TRBJ2-7; TRBD1 might be the D (6 bases). Germline lookup yields CDR1 MGHDK and CDR2 SYGVNS. This CDR3 has 12 amino acids. The ends were cut back, 6 bases at V and 3 bases at J, with 9 bases in the middle.

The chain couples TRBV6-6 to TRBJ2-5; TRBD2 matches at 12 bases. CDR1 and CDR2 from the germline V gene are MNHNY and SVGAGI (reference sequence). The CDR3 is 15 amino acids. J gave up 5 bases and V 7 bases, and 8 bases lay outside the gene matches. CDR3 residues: CASTSGRAAFETQYF. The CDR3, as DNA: TGTGCCAGCACTAGCGGGAGGGCCGCGTTCGAGACCCAGTACTTC.

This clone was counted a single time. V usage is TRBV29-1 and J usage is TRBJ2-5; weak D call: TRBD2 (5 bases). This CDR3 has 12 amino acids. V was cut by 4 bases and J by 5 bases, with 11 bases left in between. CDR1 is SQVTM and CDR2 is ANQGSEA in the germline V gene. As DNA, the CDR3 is TGCAGCGTTGTTCTAGCTGGCGAGACCCAGTACTTC. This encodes CSVVLAGETQYF.

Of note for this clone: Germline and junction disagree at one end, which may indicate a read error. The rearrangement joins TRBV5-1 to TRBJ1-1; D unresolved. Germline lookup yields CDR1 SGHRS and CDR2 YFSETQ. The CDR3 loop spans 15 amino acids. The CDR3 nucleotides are TGCGCCAGCTCTCTAGGCGTAACTTCAAACACTGAAGCTTTTTTT. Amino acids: CASSLGVTSNTEAFF.

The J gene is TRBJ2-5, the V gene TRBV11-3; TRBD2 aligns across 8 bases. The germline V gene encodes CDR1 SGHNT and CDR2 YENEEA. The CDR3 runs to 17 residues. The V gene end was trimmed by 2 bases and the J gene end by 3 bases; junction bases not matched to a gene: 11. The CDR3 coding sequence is TGTGCCAGCAGCTTAAATGGGCTAGCGGGCATGAAAGAGACCCAGTACTTC. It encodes CASSLNGLAGMKETQYF.